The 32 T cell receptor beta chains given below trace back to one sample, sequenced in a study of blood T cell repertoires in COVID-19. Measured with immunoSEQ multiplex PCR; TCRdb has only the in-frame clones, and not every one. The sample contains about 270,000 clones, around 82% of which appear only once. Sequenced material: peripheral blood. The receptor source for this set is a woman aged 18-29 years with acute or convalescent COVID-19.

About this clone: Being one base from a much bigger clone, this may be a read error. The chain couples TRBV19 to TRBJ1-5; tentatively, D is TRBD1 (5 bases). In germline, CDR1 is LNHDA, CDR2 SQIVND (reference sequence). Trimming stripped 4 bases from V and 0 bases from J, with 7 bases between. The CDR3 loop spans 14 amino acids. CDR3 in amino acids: CASSKGYSNQPQHF. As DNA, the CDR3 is TGTGCCAGTAGTAAGGGGTATAGCAATCAGCCCCAGCATTTT.

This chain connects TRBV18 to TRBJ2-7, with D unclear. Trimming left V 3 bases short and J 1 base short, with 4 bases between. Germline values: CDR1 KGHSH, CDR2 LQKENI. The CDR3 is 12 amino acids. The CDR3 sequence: CASSPQSYEQYF. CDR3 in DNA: TGTGCCAGCTCACCCCAGTCCTACGAGCAGTACTTC.

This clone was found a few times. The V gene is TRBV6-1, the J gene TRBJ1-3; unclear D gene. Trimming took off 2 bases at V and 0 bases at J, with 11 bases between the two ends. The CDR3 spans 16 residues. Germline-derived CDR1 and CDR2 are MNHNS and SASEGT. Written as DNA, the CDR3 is TGTGCCAGCAGTGAAAGAAGCCCTATCTCTGGAAACACCATATATTTT. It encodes CASSERSPISGNTIYF.

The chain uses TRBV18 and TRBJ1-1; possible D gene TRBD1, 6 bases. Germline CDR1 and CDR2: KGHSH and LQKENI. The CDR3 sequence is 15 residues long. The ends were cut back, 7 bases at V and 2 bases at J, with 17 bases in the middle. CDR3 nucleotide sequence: TGTGCCAGCTTACTGCAGACAGGCCTAAACACTGAAGCTTTCTTT. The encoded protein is CASLLQTGLNTEAFF.

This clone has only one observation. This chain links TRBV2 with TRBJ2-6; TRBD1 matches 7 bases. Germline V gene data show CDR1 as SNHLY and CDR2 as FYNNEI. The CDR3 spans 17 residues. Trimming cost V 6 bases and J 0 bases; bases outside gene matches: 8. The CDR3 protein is CASRAGTEDSGANVLTF. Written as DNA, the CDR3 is TGTGCCAGCAGGGCCGGGACAGAAGACTCTGGGGCCAACGTCCTGACTTTC. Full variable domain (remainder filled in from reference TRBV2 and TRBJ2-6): EPEVTQTPSHQVTQMGQEVILRCVPISNHLYFYWYRQILGQKVEFLVSFYNNEISEKSEIFDDQFSVERPDGSNFTLKIRSTKLEDSAMYFCASRAGTEDSGANVLTFGAGSRLTVL.

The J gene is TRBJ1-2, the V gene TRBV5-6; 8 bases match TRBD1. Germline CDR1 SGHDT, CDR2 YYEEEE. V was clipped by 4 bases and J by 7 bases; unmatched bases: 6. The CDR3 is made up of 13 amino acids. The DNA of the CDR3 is TGTGCCAGCAGCCTCGGGACAGGCGCTGGCTACACCTTC. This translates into CASSLGTGAGYTF.

The CDR3 loop reads CASSPTGQSYGYTF. In DNA form, the CDR3 reads TGCGCCAGCAGCCCAACCGGACAGAGCTATGGCTACACCTTC. The V and J genes are TRBV5-1 and TRBJ1-2; tentatively, D is TRBD1 (6 bases). Germline assignment: CDR1 SGHRS and CDR2 YFSETQ. V lost 4 bases, J lost 4 bases, and 14 bases lay in between. This CDR3 region has 14 residues.

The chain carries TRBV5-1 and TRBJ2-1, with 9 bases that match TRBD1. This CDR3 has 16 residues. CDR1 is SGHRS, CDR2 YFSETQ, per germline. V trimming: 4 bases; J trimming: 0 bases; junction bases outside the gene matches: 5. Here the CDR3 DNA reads TGCGCCAGCAGCCCAGGACAGGGGAGCTCCTACAATGAGCAGTTCTTC. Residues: CASSPGQGSSYNEQFF.

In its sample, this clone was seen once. CDR3: CASSPAGVADQETQYF. The CDR3 DNA follows: TGTGCCAGCAGTCCCGCCGGGGTAGCGGACCAAGAGACCCAGTACTTC. The genes are TRBV28 and TRBJ2-5, with D perhaps TRBD2 (6 bases). This CDR3 has 16 amino acids. Trimming removed 5 bases from V and 0 bases from J, with 16 bases in between. From germline, CDR1 is MDHEN and CDR2 SYDVKM.

The CDR3 bases are TGTGCCAGCTCAGAGGGACTTGACTATGGCTACACCTTC. Its protein product is CASSEGLDYGYTF. The chain couples TRBV18 to TRBJ1-2; tentatively, D is TRBD1 (5 bases). Germline V gives CDR1 KGHSH, CDR2 LQKENI. Trimming left V 5 bases short and J 3 bases short, with 10 bases between. The CDR3 spans 13 residues.

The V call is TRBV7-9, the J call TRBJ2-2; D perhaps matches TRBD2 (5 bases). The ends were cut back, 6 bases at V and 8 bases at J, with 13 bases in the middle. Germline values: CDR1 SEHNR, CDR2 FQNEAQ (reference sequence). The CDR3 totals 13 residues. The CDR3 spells CASRTEGAGELFF. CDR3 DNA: TGTGCCAGCAGGACCGAGGGTGCTGGGGAGCTGTTTTTT.

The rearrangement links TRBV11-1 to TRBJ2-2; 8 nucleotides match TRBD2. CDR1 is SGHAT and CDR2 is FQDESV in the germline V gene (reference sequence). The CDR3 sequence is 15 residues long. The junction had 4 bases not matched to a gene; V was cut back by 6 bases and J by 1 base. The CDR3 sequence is CASRETSGNTGELFF. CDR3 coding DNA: TGTGCCAGCAGAGAAACTAGCGGGAACACCGGGGAGCTGTTTTTT.

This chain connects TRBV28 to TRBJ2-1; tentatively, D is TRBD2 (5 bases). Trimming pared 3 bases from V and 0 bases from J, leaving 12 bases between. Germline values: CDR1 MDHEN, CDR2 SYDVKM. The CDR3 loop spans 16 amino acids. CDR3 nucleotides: TGTGCCAGCAGTTTCCGGACTGCACGCTCCTACAATGAGCAGTTCTTC. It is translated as CASSFRTARSYNEQFF.

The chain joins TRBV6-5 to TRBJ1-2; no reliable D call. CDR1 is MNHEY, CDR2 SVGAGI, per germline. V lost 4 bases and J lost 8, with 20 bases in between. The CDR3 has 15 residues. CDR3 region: CASSSVPNAVRGYTF. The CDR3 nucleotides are TGTGCCAGCAGTTCCGTGCCGAACGCGGTACGGGGCTACACCTTC.

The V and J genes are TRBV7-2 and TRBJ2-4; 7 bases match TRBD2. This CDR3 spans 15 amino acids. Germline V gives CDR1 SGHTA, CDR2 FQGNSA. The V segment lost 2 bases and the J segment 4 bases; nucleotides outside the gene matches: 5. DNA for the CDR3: TGTGCCAGCAGCTTACCGGGACTACTAAAAAACATTCAGTACTTC. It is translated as CASSLPGLLKNIQYF.

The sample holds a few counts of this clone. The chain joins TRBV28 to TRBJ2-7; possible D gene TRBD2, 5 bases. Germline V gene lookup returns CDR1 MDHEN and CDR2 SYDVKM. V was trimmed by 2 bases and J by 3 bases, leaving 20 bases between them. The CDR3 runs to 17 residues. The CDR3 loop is CASSLVGVGLALYEQYF. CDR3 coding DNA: TGTGCCAGCAGTTTAGTGGGCGTCGGACTCGCGCTCTACGAGCAGTACTTC.

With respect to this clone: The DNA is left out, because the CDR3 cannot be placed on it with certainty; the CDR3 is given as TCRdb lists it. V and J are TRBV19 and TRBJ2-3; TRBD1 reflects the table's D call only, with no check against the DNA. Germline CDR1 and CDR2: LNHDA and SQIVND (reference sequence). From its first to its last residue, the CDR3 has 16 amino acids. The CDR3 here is CASSILWTRITDTQYF.

CDR3 in amino acids: CASSIFTGVGNTEAFF. The CDR3, as DNA: TGTGCCAGTAGTATTTTTACAGGGGTGGGGAACACTGAAGCTTTCTTT. J is TRBJ1-1 and V is TRBV19; 7 nucleotides match TRBD1. The CDR3 is made up of 16 amino acids. V gave up 3 bases and J gave up 1 base; unmatched junction bases: 8. In germline, CDR1 is LNHDA, CDR2 SQIVND (reference sequence). The complete variable domain, with remaining parts taken from reference TRBV19 and TRBJ1-1, reads DGGITQSPKYLFRKEGQNVTLSCEQNLNHDAMYWYRQDPGQGLRLIYYSQIVNDFQKGDIAEGYSVSREKKESFPLTVTSAQKNPTAFYLCASSIFTGVGNTEAFFGQGTRLTVV.

CDR3 nucleotide sequence: TGCGCCAGCAGCCAAGGGAGTCTAGCACCGACGTGGCAGTTCTTC. The encoded protein is CASSQGSLAPTWQFF. The chain uses TRBV4-3 and TRBJ2-1; D perhaps matches TRBD2 (5 bases). This CDR3 comprises 15 residues. The V end was cut by 1 base, the J end by 12 bases, with 19 bases between. Germline lookup yields CDR1 LGHNA and CDR2 YSLEER.

In DNA form, the CDR3 reads TGCGCCAGCAGCAAGACACGGAACACTGAAGCTTTCTTT. As protein: CASSKTRNTEAFF. This sequence joins TRBV10-1 and TRBJ1-1, with D hard to call. Germline CDR1 reads WNHNN; CDR2 reads SYGVQD (reference sequence). The CDR3 has 13 amino acids. V dropped 6 bases and J dropped 1 base, with 9 bases sitting between them.

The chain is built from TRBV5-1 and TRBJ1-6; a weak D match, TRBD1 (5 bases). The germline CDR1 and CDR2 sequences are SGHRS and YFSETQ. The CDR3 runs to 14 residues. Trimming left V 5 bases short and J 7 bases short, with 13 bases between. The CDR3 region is CASRPTGSNSPLHF. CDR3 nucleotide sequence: TGCGCCAGCAGGCCTACAGGCTCCAATTCACCCCTCCACTTT.

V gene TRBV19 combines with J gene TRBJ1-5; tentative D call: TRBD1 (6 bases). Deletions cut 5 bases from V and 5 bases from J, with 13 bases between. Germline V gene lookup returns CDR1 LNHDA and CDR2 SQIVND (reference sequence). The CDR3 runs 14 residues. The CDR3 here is CASSFRQVDQPQHF. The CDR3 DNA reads TGTGCCAGTAGTTTCAGACAGGTAGATCAGCCCCAGCATTTT. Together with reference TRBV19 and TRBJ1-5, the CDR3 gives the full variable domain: DGGITQSPKYLFRKEGQNVTLSCEQNLNHDAMYWYRQDPGQGLRLIYYSQIVNDFQKGDIAEGYSVSREKKESFPLTVTSAQKNPTAFYLCASSFRQVDQPQHFGDGTRLSIL.

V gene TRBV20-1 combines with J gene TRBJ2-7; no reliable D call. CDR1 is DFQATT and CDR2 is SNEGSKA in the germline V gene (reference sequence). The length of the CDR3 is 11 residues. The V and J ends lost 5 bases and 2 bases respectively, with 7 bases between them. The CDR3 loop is CSAGHTYEQYF. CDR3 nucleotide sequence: TGCAGTGCTGGCCATACCTACGAGCAGTACTTC.

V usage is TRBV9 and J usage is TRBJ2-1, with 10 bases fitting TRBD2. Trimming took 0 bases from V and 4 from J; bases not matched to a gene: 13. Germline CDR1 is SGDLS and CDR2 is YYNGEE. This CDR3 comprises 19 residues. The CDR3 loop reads CASSVGSGGGLAVYNEQFF. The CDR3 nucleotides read TGTGCCAGCAGCGTAGGGTCTGGGGGTGGACTAGCGGTATACAATGAGCAGTTCTTC.

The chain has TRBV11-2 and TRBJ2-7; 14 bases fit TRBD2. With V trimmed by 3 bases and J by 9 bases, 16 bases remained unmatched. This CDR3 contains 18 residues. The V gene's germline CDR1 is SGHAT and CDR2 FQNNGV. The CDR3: CASSLDSLGTSGSGGQYF. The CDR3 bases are TGTGCCAGCAGCTTGGACAGCCTCGGGACTAGCGGGAGCGGTGGGCAGTACTTC. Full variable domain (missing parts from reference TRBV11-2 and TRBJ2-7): EAGVAQSPRYKIIEKRQSVAFWCNPISGHATLYWYQQILGQGPKLLIQFQNNGVVDDSQLPKDRFSAERLKGVDSTLKIQPAKLEDSAVYLCASSLDSLGTSGSGGQYFGPGTRLTVT.

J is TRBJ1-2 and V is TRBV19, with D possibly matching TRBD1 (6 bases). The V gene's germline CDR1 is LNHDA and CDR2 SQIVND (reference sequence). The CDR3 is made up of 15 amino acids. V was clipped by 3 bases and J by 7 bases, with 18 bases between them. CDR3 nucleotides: TGTGCCAGTAGTATCATGGGGCGGGGGCTCGGTGGCTACACCTTC. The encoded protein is CASSIMGRGLGGYTF. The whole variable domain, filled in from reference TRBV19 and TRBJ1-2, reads DGGITQSPKYLFRKEGQNVTLSCEQNLNHDAMYWYRQDPGQGLRLIYYSQIVNDFQKGDIAEGYSVSREKKESFPLTVTSAQKNPTAFYLCASSIMGRGLGGYTFGSGTRLTVV.

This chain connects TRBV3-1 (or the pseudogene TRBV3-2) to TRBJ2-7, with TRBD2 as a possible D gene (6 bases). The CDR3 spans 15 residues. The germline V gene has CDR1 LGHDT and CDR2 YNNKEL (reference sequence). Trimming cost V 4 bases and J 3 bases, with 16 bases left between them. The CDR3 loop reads CASSPRLGIIYEQYF. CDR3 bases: TGTGCCAGCAGCCCGCGACTAGGTATTATCTACGAGCAGTACTTC.

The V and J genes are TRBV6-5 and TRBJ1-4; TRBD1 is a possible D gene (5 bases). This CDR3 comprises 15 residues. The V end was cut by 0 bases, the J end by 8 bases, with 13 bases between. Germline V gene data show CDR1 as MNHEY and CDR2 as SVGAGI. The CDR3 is CASSYSGGRREKLFF. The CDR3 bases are TGTGCCAGCAGTTACTCGGGGGGTCGGAGGGAAAAACTGTTTTTT.

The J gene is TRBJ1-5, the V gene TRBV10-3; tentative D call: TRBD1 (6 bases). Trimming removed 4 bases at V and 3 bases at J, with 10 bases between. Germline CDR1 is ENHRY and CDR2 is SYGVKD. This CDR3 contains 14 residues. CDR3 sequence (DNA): TGTGCCATCAGTGGGACAGTATCCAATCAGCCCCAGCATTTT. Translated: CAISGTVSNQPQHF.

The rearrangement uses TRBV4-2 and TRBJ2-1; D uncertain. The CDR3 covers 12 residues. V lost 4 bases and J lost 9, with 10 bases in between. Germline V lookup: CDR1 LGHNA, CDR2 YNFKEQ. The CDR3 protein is CASSPEDSEQFF. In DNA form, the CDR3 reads TGTGCCAGCAGCCCCGAAGATAGTGAGCAGTTCTTC.

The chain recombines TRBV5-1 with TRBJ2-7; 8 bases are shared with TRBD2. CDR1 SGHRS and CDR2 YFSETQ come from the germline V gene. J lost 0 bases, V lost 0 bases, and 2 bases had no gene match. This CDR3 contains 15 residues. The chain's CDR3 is CASSLVLAGSYEQYF. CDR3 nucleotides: TGCGCCAGCAGCTTGGTGCTAGCGGGCTCCTACGAGCAGTACTTC.

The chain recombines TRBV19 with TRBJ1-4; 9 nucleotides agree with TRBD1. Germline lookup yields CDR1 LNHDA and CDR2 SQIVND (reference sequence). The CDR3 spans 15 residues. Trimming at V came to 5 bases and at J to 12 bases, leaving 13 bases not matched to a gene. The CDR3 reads CASSRAAQGARELFF. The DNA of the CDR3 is TGTGCCAGTAGTCGCGCGGCACAGGGGGCGAGGGAACTGTTTTTT.